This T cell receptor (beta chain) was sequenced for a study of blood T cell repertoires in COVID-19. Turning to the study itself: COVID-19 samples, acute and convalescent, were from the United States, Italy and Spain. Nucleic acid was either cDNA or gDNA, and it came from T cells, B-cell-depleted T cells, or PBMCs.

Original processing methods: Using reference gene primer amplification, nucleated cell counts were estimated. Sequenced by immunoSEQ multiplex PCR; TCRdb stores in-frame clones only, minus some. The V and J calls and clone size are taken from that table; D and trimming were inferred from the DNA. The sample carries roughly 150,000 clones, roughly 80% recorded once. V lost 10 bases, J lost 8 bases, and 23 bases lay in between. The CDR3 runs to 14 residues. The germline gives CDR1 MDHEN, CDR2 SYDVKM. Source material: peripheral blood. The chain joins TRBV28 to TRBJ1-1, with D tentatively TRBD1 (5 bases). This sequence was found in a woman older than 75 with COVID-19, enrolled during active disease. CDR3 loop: CAITMTDPITEAFF. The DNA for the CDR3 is TGTGCCATAACTATGACAGACCCGATTACGGAAGCTTTCTTT.